Reported below is one T cell receptor beta chain. Its antigen is unknown. Clones were sequenced by immunoSEQ multiplex PCR, and TCRdb holds only the in-frame ones, with some missing. The sample records under 95,000 clones, roughly 90% being singletons. The data were taken from a study of graft-versus-host responses after intestinal transplantation. Study-wide context: After anti-thymocyte globulin induction, recipients took tacrolimus and steroids for 2 to 3 years.

The TCR originated in a human donor who was the organ donor for an intestinal transplant. Source: unstimulated CD4+ T cells sorted from spleen or lymph node cells, taken before transplant.

The DNA of the CDR3 is TGCGCCAGCAGCTTGGGACTAGCAACAGATACGCAGTATTTT. It encodes CASSLGLATDTQYF. The V gene is TRBV5-1, the J gene TRBJ2-3, with TRBD2 matching over 7 bases. Germline V gene lookup returns CDR1 SGHRS and CDR2 YFSETQ. The CDR3 is made up of 14 amino acids. J gave up 3 bases and V 0 bases, and 1 base lay outside the gene matches.